Described below is a single T cell receptor (beta chain) sequence and its context. As yet, its antigen is unknown. Only in-frame clones appear in the TCRdb table, and some are missing; sequencing was by immunoSEQ multiplex PCR. Here the sample spans about 2.2 million clones, roughly 95% being singletons. Naive CD8 cells lacked CD45RO and underwent positive selection for CCR7, leaving out terminally differentiated effector memory CD45RA+ cells. CDR3 length: 13 residues. V was shortened by 3 bases and J by 6 bases, with 12 bases between the two germline ends. Germline V gives CDR1 MGHDK, CDR2 SYGVNS. The sample belongs to a study of shared clonotypes between healthy human individuals. Whole-study results and caveats: Specimens sampled were limited to blood, with tissue repertoires likely differing. What naive subsets generally showed was a larger estimated richness than memory subsets showed.

This TCR was sampled from a man aged 18 to 30 in good health. Some clones in this sample may be carry-over from other donors' samples. The sequenced sample consisted of naive CD8+ T cells from PBMCs. This sequence joins TRBV25-1 and TRBJ2-7; D may correspond to TRBD1 or TRBD2 (5 bases each). CDR3 in DNA: TGTGCCAGCAGTGACCCCTGGGGGAGCGAGCAGTACTTC. This encodes CASSDPWGSEQYF.